This entry features one T cell receptor (beta chain) sequence. The target antigen is unknown. The data were obtained in a study of cytotoxic CD8 clonotypes in ibrutinib-treated CLL. Study-wide background: Sequenced samples delivered averages of 255,043 productive templates and around 90,000 productive rearrangements. Whole-study results and caveats: A difference in sampling times existed between sustained-remission and progressing patients. At the start, clonality exceeded age-matched healthy donors and followed circulating CD8+ T-cell counts. Treatment left the uncommon public clonotypes either contracted or stable in frequency.

Germline V gene sequence: CDR1 SEHNR, CDR2 FQNEAQ (reference sequence). The CDR3 extends over 15 amino acids. Trimming left V 4 bases short and J 3 bases short, with 13 bases between. Clones were read by immunoSEQ multiplex PCR, and TCRdb kept only the in-frame ones, dropping some. The top ten clones hold less than 35% of a sample with fewer than 25,000 clones, around 75% of them seen once. The sample was PBMCs, taken after 24 months of ibrutinib treatment. This clonotype originated in a human donor with chronic lymphocytic leukemia. V usage is TRBV7-9 and J usage is TRBJ2-1; no definite D call. The CDR3 DNA sequence: TGTGCCAGCAGCTCAGGACGCAGAGACTACAATGAGCAGTTCTTC. It is translated as CASSSGRRDYNEQFF. The full variable domain, in which reference TRBV7-9 and TRBJ2-1 provide the parts outside the CDR3, is DTGVSQNPRHKITKRGQNVTFRCDPISEHNRLYWYRQTLGQGPEFLTYFQNEAQLEKSRLLSDRFSAERPKGSFSTLEIQRTEQGDSAMYLCASSSGRRDYNEQFFGPGTRLTVL.